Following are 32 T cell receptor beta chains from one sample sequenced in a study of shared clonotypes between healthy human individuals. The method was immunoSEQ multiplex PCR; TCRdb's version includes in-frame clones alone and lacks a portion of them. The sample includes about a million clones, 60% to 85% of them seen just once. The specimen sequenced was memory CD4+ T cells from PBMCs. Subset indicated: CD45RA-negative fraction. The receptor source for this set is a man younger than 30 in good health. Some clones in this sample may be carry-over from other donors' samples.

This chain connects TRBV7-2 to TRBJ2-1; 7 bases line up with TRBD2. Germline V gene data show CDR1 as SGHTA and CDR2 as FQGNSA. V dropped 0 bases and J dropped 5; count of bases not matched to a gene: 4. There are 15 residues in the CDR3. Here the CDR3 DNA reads TGTGCCAGCAGCTTAGCTAGCGGGTATAACAATGAGCAGTTCTTC. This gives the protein CASSLASGYNNEQFF.

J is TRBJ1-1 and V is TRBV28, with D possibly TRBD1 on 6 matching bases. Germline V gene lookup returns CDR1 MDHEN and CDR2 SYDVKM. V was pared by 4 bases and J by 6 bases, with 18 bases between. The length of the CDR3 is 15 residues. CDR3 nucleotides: TGTGCCAGCAGTTCCCAGGGGAGGTTCGATTCTGAAGCTTTCTTT. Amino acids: CASSSQGRFDSEAFF.

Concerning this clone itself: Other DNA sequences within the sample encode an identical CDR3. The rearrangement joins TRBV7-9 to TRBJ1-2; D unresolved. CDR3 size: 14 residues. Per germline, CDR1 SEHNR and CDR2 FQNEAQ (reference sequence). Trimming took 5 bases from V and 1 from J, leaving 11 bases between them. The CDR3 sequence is CASSPPDGNYGYTF. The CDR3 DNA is TGTGCCAGCAGCCCCCCCGACGGTAACTATGGCTACACCTTC. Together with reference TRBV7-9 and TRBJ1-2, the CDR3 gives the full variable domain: DTGVSQNPRHKITKRGQNVTFRCDPISEHNRLYWYRQTLGQGPEFLTYFQNEAQLEKSRLLSDRFSAERPKGSFSTLEIQRTEQGDSAMYLCASSPPDGNYGYTFGSGTRLTVV.

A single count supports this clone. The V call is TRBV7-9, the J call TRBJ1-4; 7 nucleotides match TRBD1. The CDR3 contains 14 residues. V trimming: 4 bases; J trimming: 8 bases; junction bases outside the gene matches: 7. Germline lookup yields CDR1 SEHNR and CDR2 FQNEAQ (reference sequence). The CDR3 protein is CASSWDRRGEKLFF. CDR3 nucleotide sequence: TGTGCCAGCAGCTGGGACAGAAGAGGGGAAAAACTGTTTTTT.

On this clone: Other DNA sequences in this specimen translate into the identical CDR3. The CDR3 reads CSARATGELFF. Here the CDR3 DNA reads TGCAGTGCTAGAGCTACCGGGGAGCTGTTTTTT. The chain uses TRBV20-1 and TRBJ2-2; D is uncertain. This CDR3 is built from 11 residues. Germline assignment: CDR1 DFQATT and CDR2 SNEGSKA (reference sequence). V was trimmed by 1 base and J by 5 bases, leaving 2 bases between them.

CDR3 in amino acids: CASSLEGGFTEAFF. CDR3 DNA: TGTGCCAGCAGCTTAGAGGGAGGGTTCACTGAAGCTTTCTTT. The chain combines TRBV7-9 with TRBJ1-1; D unclear. Per the germline V gene, CDR1 is SEHNR and CDR2 is FQNEAQ (reference sequence). This CDR3 has 14 amino acids. V lost 1 base and J lost 4, with 10 bases in between.

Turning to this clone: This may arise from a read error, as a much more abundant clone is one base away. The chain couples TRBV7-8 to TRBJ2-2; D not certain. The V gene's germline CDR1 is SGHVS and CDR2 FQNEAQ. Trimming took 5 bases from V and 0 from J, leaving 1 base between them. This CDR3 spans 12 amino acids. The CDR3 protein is CASSTNTGELFF. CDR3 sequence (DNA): TGTGCCAGCAGCACGAACACCGGGGAGCTGTTTTTT.

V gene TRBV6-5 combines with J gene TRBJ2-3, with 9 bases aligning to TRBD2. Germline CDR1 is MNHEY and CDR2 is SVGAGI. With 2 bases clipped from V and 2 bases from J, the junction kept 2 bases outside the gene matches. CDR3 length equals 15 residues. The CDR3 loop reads CASSYKREVTDTQYF. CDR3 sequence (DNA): TGTGCCAGCAGTTACAAGCGGGAGGTCACAGATACGCAGTATTTT.

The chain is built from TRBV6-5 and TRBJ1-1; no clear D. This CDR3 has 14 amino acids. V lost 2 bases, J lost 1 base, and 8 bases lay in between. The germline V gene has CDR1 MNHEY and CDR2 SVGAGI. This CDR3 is CASSYREPNTEAFF. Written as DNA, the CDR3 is TGTGCCAGCAGTTACCGCGAGCCGAACACTGAAGCTTTCTTT.

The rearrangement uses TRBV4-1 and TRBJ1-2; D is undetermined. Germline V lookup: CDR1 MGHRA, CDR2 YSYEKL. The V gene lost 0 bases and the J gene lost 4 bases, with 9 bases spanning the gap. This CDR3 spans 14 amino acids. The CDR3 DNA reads TGCGCCAGCAGCCAAGATCGAGGAGTCTATGGCTACACCTTC. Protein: CASSQDRGVYGYTF.

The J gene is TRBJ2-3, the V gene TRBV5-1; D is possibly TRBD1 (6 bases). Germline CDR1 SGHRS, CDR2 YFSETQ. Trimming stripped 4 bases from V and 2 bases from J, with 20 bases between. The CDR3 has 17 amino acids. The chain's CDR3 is CASSALGRGGPTDTQYF. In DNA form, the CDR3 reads TGCGCCAGCAGCGCTCTGGGGAGAGGGGGACCCACAGATACGCAGTATTTT.

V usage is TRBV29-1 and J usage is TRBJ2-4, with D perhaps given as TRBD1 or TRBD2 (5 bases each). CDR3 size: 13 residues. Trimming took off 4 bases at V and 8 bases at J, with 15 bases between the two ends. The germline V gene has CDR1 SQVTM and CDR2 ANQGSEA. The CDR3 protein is CSVAGPLGDIQYF. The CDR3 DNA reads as TGCAGCGTTGCGGGGCCTCTGGGGGACATTCAGTACTTC.

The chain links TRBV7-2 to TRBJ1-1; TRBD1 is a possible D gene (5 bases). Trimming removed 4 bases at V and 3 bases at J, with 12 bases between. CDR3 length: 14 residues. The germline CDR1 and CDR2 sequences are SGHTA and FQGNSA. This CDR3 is CASSSMSRDTEAFF. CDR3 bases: TGTGCCAGCAGCTCCATGTCCAGGGACACTGAAGCTTTCTTT.

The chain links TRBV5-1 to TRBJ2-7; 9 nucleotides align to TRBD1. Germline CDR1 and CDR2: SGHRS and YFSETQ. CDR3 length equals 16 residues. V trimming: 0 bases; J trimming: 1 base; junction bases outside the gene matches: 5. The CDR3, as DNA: TGCGCCAGCAGCTTGGTCCCGGGACAGGGTTCCTACGAGCAGTACTTC. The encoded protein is CASSLVPGQGSYEQYF.

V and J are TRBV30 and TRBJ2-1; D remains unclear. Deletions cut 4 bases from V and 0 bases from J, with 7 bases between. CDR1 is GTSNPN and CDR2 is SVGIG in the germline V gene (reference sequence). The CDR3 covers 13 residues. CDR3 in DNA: TGTGCCTGGACAGTAGGCTCCTACAATGAGCAGTTCTTC. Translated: CAWTVGSYNEQFF.

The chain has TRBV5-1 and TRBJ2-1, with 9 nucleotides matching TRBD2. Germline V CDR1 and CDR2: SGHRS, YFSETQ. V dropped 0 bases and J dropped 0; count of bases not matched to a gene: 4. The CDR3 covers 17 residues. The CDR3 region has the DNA TGCGCCAGCAGCTTGGAAGTTAGCGGGAGCTCCTACAATGAGCAGTTCTTC. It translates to CASSLEVSGSSYNEQFF.

The CDR3 coding sequence is TGTGCCAGCAGCTGGCTAGCGGGAACCATGAACCAAGAGACCCAGTACTTC. This translates into CASSWLAGTMNQETQYF. The rearrangement links TRBV5-4 to TRBJ2-5, with 9 positions matching TRBD2. Germline V lookup: CDR1 SGHNT, CDR2 YYREEE (reference sequence). The ends lost 3 bases at V and 0 bases at J; junction bases unmatched: 9. CDR3 length equals 17 residues.

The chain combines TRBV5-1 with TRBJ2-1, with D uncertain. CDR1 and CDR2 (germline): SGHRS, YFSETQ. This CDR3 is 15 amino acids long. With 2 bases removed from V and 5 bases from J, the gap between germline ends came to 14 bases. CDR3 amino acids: CASSFNPETHNEQFF. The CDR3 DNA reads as TGCGCCAGCAGCTTCAACCCAGAGACCCACAATGAGCAGTTCTTC.

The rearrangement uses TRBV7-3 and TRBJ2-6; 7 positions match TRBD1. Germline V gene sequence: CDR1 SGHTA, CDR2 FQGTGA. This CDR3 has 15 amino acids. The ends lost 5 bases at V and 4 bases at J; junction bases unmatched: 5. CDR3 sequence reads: CASSLQGTGANVLTF. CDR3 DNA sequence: TGTGCCAGCAGCCTACAGGGGACGGGGGCCAACGTCCTGACTTTC.

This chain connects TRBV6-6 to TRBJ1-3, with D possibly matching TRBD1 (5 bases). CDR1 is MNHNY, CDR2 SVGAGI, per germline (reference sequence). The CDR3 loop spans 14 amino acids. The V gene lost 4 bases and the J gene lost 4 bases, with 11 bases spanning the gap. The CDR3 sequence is CASSLGRVGNTIYF. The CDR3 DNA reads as TGTGCCAGCAGTTTAGGCAGGGTAGGAAACACCATATATTTT.

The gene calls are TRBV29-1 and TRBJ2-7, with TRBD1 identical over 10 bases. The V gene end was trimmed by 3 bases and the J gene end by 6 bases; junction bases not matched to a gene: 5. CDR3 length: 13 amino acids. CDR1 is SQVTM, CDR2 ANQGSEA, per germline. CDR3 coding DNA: TGCAGCGTTGATAAGGGACAGGGGAGCGAGCAGTACTTC. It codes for CSVDKGQGSEQYF.

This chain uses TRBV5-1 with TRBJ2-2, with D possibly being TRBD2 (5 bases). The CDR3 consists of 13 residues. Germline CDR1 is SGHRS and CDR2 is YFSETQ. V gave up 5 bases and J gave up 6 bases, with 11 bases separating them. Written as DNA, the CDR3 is TGCGCCAGCAGTATGACCGGGGCCGGGGAGCTGTTTTTT. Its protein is CASSMTGAGELFF.

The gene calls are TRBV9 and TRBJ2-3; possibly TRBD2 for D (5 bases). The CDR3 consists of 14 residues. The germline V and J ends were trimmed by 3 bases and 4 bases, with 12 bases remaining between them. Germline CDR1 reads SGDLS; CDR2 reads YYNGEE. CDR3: CASSASGASDTQYF. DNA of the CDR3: TGTGCCAGCAGCGCAAGCGGTGCATCAGATACGCAGTATTTT.

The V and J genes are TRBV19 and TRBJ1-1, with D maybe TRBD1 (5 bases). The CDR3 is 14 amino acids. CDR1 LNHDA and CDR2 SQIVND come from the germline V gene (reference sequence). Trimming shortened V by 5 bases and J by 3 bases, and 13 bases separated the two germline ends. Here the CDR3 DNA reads TGTGCCAGTAGTCGTACAGGAGGCGACACTGAAGCTTTCTTT. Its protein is CASSRTGGDTEAFF.

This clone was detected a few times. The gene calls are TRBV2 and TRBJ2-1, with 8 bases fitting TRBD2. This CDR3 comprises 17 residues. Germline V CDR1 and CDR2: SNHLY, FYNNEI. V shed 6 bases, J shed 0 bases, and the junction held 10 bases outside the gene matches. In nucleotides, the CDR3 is TGTGCCAGCAGGTTAGCGGGACGAGGTAGCTCCTACAATGAGCAGTTCTTC. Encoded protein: CASRLAGRGSSYNEQFF. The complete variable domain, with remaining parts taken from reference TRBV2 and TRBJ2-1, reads EPEVTQTPSHQVTQMGQEVILRCVPISNHLYFYWYRQILGQKVEFLVSFYNNEISEKSEIFDDQFSVERPDGSNFTLKIRSTKLEDSAMYFCASRLAGRGSSYNEQFFGPGTRLTVL.

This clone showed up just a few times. This CDR3 is CASSPGTSGRYEQFF. The CDR3 nucleotides read TGTGCCAGCAGCCCCGGGACTAGCGGGAGATATGAGCAGTTCTTC. V gene TRBV6-1 combines with J gene TRBJ2-1; 14 positions agree with TRBD2. J gave up 8 bases and V 6 bases, and 6 bases lay outside the gene matches. The germline CDR1 and CDR2 sequences are MNHNS and SASEGT. The CDR3 sequence is 15 residues long.

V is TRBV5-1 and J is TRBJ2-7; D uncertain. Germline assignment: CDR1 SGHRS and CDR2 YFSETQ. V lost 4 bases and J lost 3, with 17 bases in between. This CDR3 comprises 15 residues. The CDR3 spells CASSRSGGEIYEQYF. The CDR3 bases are TGCGCCAGCAGCCGTTCGGGCGGAGAGATCTACGAGCAGTACTTC.

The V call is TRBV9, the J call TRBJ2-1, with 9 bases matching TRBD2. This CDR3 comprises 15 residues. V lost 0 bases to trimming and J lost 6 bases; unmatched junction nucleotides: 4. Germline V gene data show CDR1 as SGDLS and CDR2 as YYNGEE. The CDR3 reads CASSVGLAGFNEQFF. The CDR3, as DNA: TGTGCCAGCAGCGTAGGGCTAGCGGGATTCAATGAGCAGTTCTTC.

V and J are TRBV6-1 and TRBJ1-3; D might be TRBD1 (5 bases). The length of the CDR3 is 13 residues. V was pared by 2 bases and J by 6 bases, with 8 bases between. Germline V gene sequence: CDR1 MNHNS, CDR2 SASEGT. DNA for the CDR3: TGTGCCAGCAGTGAACAGGGTCCAAACACCATATATTTT. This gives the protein CASSEQGPNTIYF.

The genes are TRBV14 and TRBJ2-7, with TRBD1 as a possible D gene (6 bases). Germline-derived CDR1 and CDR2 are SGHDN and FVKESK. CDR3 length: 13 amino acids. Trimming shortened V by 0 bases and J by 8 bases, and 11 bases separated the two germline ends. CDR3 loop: CASSQDWQGKQYF. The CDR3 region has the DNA TGTGCCAGCAGCCAAGATTGGCAGGGGAAGCAGTACTTC.

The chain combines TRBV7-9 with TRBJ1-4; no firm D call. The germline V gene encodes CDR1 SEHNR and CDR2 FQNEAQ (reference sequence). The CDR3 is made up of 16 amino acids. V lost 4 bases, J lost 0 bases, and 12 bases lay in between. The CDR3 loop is CASSSLRAATNEKLFF. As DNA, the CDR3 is TGTGCCAGCAGCTCACTGAGGGCGGCAACTAATGAAAAACTGTTTTTT.

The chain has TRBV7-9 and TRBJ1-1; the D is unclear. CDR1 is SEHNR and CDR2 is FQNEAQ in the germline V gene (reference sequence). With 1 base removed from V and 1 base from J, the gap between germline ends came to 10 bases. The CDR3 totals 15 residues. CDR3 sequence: CASSLGEHRNTEAFF. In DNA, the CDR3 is TGTGCCAGCAGCTTAGGGGAGCATCGGAACACTGAAGCTTTCTTT.